These T cell receptor beta chains were read from a single sample in a study of PD-L1 blockade in urothelial cancer. Generated by immunoSEQ multiplex PCR, the TCRdb table keeps only in-frame clones and is missing some. In the table there are 45,000 to 50,000 clones, roughly 80% of which are singletons. The sample in question was PBMCs, obtained around atezolizumab (anti-PD-L1) treatment. Receptors were obtained from a man between 65 and 85 years old with urothelial cancer. Each CDR3 is given with its conserved first and last residue. The order of the fields is D gene, clone size, V gene, J gene, CDR3 protein, CDR3 DNA. D genes are given only for firm matches. Not every row has a clone size; where given, it reads once, few, many or a size class.

d_call: TRBD2; clone_size: few; v_call: TRBV6-1; j_call: TRBJ2-7; cdr3_aa: CASSGPGLAGVGQYF; cdr3_nt: TGTGCCAGCAGTGGTCCGGGACTAGCGGGAGTCGGGCAGTACTTC
d_call: TRBD1; clone_size: .; v_call: TRBV6-1; j_call: TRBJ2-2; cdr3_aa: CASRAGGNTGELFF; cdr3_nt: TGTGCCAGCAGGGCAGGGGGGAACACCGGGGAGCTGTTTTTT
d_call: .; clone_size: .; v_call: TRBV2; j_call: TRBJ2-4; cdr3_aa: CASMNQGGAGNIQYF; cdr3_nt: TGTGCCAGCATGAATCAAGGGGGCGCGGGGAACATTCAGTACTTC
d_call: .; clone_size: .; v_call: TRBV27; j_call: TRBJ1-1; cdr3_aa: CASSLDSLRTEAFF; cdr3_nt: TGTGCCAGCAGTTTGGACAGCCTGCGCACTGAAGCTTTCTTT
d_call: .; clone_size: .; v_call: TRBV7-2; j_call: TRBJ2-1; cdr3_aa: CASSPEPGFGEQFF; cdr3_nt: TGTGCCAGCAGCCCCGAACCGGGTTTCGGTGAGCAGTTCTTC
d_call: .; clone_size: .; v_call: TRBV5-5; j_call: TRBJ2-5; cdr3_aa: CASSLEWASEETQYF; cdr3_nt: TGTGCCAGCAGCTTGGAGTGGGCATCAGAAGAGACCCAGTACTTC
d_call: TRBD1; clone_size: once; v_call: TRBV19; j_call: TRBJ2-7; cdr3_aa: CASSIPGTGSYEQYF; cdr3_nt: TGTGCCAGTAGTATTCCCGGGACAGGCTCCTACGAGCAGTACTTC
d_call: TRBD1; clone_size: .; v_call: TRBV19; j_call: TRBJ1-5; cdr3_aa: CATAGTGGAGQPQHF; cdr3_nt: TGTGCCACCGCCGGGACAGGGGGCGCGGGGCAGCCCCAGCATTTT
d_call: TRBD2; clone_size: .; v_call: TRBV6-6; j_call: TRBJ2-7; cdr3_aa: CASSYLLAGDRDEQYF; cdr3_nt: TGTGCCAGCAGTTACCTACTAGCGGGAGATAGGGACGAGCAGTACTTC
d_call: .; clone_size: .; v_call: TRBV6-6; j_call: TRBJ1-3; cdr3_aa: CASRTPAGSGNTIYF; cdr3_nt: TGTGCCAGCAGGACCCCGGCGGGCTCTGGAAACACCATATATTTT
d_call: .; clone_size: .; v_call: TRBV28; j_call: TRBJ2-7; cdr3_aa: CASSLGRGAYEQYF; cdr3_nt: TGTGCCAGCAGTTTAGGCAGGGGGGCCTACGAGCAGTACTTC
d_call: TRBD1; clone_size: .; v_call: TRBV7-7; j_call: TRBJ2-5; cdr3_aa: CASSHRSDRGEIQETQYF; cdr3_nt: TGTGCTAGCAGCCATAGATCCGACAGGGGGGAGATCCAAGAGACCCAGTACTTC
d_call: .; clone_size: .; v_call: TRBV6-1; j_call: TRBJ1-2; cdr3_aa: CASSEAEAVGYTF; cdr3_nt: TGTGCCAGCAGTGAAGCGGAGGCAGTTGGCTACACCTTC
d_call: .; clone_size: .; v_call: TRBV6-1; j_call: TRBJ1-5; cdr3_aa: CATDPGIYSNQPQHF; cdr3_nt: TGTGCCACCGACCCGGGAATTTATAGCAATCAGCCCCAGCATTTT
d_call: .; clone_size: .; v_call: TRBV6-5; j_call: TRBJ1-1; cdr3_aa: CASSYHGGKFEAFF; cdr3_nt: TGTGCCAGCAGTTATCATGGGGGGAAATTTGAAGCTTTCTTT
d_call: TRBD1; clone_size: .; v_call: TRBV28; j_call: TRBJ2-7; cdr3_aa: CASSSPRAGGYEQYF; cdr3_nt: TGTGCCAGCAGTTCTCCTAGGGCAGGGGGCTACGAGCAGTACTTC
d_call: TRBD2; clone_size: .; v_call: TRBV5-1; j_call: TRBJ2-1; cdr3_aa: CASSSRVAGGSGGNEQFF; cdr3_nt: TGCGCCAGCAGCTCCCGGGTAGCGGGAGGCTCCGGGGGCAATGAGCAGTTCTTC
d_call: TRBD1; clone_size: .; v_call: TRBV28; j_call: TRBJ2-7; cdr3_aa: CASSLFVTGEYEQYF; cdr3_nt: TGTGCCAGCAGTTTATTTGTGACAGGGGAATACGAGCAGTACTTC
d_call: .; clone_size: .; v_call: TRBV7-8; j_call: TRBJ2-7; cdr3_aa: CASSQRDFISYEQYF; cdr3_nt: TGTGCCAGCAGCCAGAGGGATTTCATCTCCTACGAGCAGTACTTC
d_call: TRBD2; clone_size: .; v_call: TRBV19; j_call: TRBJ2-7; cdr3_aa: CASSMGPLAGVSYEQYF; cdr3_nt: TGTGCCAGTAGTATGGGGCCCTTAGCGGGAGTGTCCTACGAGCAGTACTTC
d_call: .; clone_size: .; v_call: TRBV28; j_call: TRBJ2-7; cdr3_aa: CASKGHLNYEQYF; cdr3_nt: TGTGCCAGCAAAGGACACCTAAATTACGAGCAGTACTTC
d_call: .; clone_size: .; v_call: TRBV2; j_call: TRBJ2-1; cdr3_aa: CASAGHEQFF; cdr3_nt: TGTGCCAGCGCAGGGCATGAGCAGTTCTTC
d_call: TRBD1; clone_size: .; v_call: TRBV9; j_call: TRBJ2-3; cdr3_aa: CASSGRRGDRTTDTQYF; cdr3_nt: TGTGCCAGCAGTGGGAGAAGAGGGGACAGGACGACAGATACGCAGTATTTT
d_call: .; clone_size: .; v_call: TRBV30; j_call: TRBJ2-7; cdr3_aa: CAWSLTYEQYF; cdr3_nt: TGTGCCTGGAGCCTTACCTACGAGCAGTACTTC
d_call: .; clone_size: once; v_call: TRBV9; j_call: TRBJ1-5; cdr3_aa: CASSVAQGGGPQHF; cdr3_nt: TGTGCCAGCAGCGTAGCTCAGGGAGGGGGGCCCCAGCATTTT
d_call: .; clone_size: .; v_call: TRBV27; j_call: TRBJ1-4; cdr3_aa: CASSLNPGGEKLFF; cdr3_nt: TGTGCCAGCAGTTTGAACCCGGGAGGGGAAAAACTGTTTTTT
d_call: TRBD1; clone_size: .; v_call: TRBV18; j_call: TRBJ2-7; cdr3_aa: CASSPPGQHSYEQYF; cdr3_nt: TGTGCCAGCTCACCGCCGGGACAGCACTCCTACGAGCAGTACTTC
d_call: TRBD2; clone_size: .; v_call: TRBV5-4; j_call: TRBJ2-5; cdr3_aa: CASSLGGASGRIETQYF; cdr3_nt: TGTGCCAGCAGCCTGGGGGGGGCTAGCGGGAGGATCGAGACCCAGTACTTC
d_call: .; clone_size: .; v_call: TRBV5-4; j_call: TRBJ2-6; cdr3_aa: CASSPRQSGANVLTF; cdr3_nt: TGTGCCAGCAGCCCTAGACAGTCTGGGGCCAACGTCCTGACTTTC
d_call: .; clone_size: .; v_call: TRBV30; j_call: TRBJ2-7; cdr3_aa: CAWSTLFRAGSYEQYF; cdr3_nt: TGTGCCTGGAGTACGTTGTTTCGGGCAGGGTCCTACGAGCAGTACTTC
d_call: TRBD1; clone_size: .; v_call: TRBV5-1; j_call: TRBJ2-7; cdr3_aa: CASSLDETGKGDEQYF; cdr3_nt: TGCGCCAGCAGCTTGGACGAGACAGGGAAGGGGGACGAGCAGTACTTC
d_call: .; clone_size: .; v_call: TRBV28; j_call: TRBJ1-2; cdr3_aa: CAIDRGGANYGYTF; cdr3_nt: TGTGCCATCGACCGCGGGGGAGCTAACTATGGCTACACCTTC
d_call: .; clone_size: .; v_call: TRBV29-1; j_call: TRBJ1-3; cdr3_aa: CSVGGGDSGNTIYF; cdr3_nt: TGCAGCGTTGGTGGGGGGGACTCTGGAAACACCATATATTTT
d_call: .; clone_size: .; v_call: TRBV4-2; j_call: TRBJ1-2; cdr3_aa: CASSQGSGNYGYTF; cdr3_nt: TGTGCCAGCAGCCAAGGTTCAGGGAACTATGGCTACACCTTC
d_call: .; clone_size: .; v_call: TRBV4-2; j_call: TRBJ2-7; cdr3_aa: CASSQVNQGQYF; cdr3_nt: TGTGCCAGCAGCCAAGTAAACCAGGGACAGTACTTC
d_call: .; clone_size: .; v_call: TRBV5-1; j_call: TRBJ2-5; cdr3_aa: CASSLPEQETQYF; cdr3_nt: TGCGCCAGCAGCTTGCCGGAGCAAGAGACCCAGTACTTC
d_call: TRBD1; clone_size: .; v_call: TRBV9; j_call: TRBJ2-7; cdr3_aa: CASSVDGTGSYEQYF; cdr3_nt: TGTGCCAGCAGCGTAGACGGGACAGGGTCCTACGAGCAGTACTTC
d_call: .; clone_size: .; v_call: TRBV18; j_call: TRBJ1-2; cdr3_aa: CASSPSRQNYGYTF; cdr3_nt: TGTGCCAGCTCACCGTCGCGACAGAACTATGGCTACACCTTC
d_call: TRBD2; clone_size: .; v_call: TRBV4-1; j_call: TRBJ2-7; cdr3_aa: CASSQGRLLAGVTYREQYF; cdr3_nt: TGCGCCAGCAGCCAAGGACGCCTACTAGCGGGAGTCACGTATCGGGAGCAGTACTTC
d_call: TRBD2; clone_size: .; v_call: TRBV30; j_call: TRBJ2-7; cdr3_aa: CAWTSGITYEQYF; cdr3_nt: TGTGCCTGGACTAGCGGGATTACCTACGAGCAGTACTTC
d_call: TRBD2; clone_size: .; v_call: TRBV5-1; j_call: TRBJ2-2; cdr3_aa: CASNGLAGLDTGELFF; cdr3_nt: TGCGCCAGCAACGGCCTAGCGGGATTGGACACCGGGGAGCTGTTTTTT
d_call: .; clone_size: .; v_call: TRBV30; j_call: TRBJ1-5; cdr3_aa: CAWSEESNQPQHF; cdr3_nt: TGTGCCTGGAGTGAGGAGAGCAATCAGCCCCAGCATTTT
d_call: .; clone_size: .; v_call: TRBV9; j_call: TRBJ1-2; cdr3_aa: CASSVEGTDGYTF; cdr3_nt: TGTGCCAGCAGCGTAGAGGGGACTGATGGCTACACCTTC
d_call: TRBD2; clone_size: .; v_call: TRBV7-7; j_call: TRBJ2-5; cdr3_aa: CASSPLTGGETQYF; cdr3_nt: TGTGCTAGCAGCCCCCTGACGGGAGGAGAGACCCAGTACTTC
d_call: TRBD1; clone_size: .; v_call: TRBV6-5; j_call: TRBJ1-2; cdr3_aa: CASSPRDRVRDGYTF; cdr3_nt: TGTGCCAGCAGCCCCCGGGACAGGGTTAGAGATGGCTACACCTTC
d_call: TRBD2; clone_size: .; v_call: TRBV4-2; j_call: TRBJ2-1; cdr3_aa: CASSRDELAGGLNEQFF; cdr3_nt: TGTGCCAGCAGCCGGGATGAACTAGCGGGAGGGCTAAATGAGCAGTTCTTC
d_call: TRBD1; clone_size: .; v_call: TRBV25-1; j_call: TRBJ1-2; cdr3_aa: CASTRTGVSYGYTF; cdr3_nt: TGTGCCAGCACCAGGACAGGGGTCTCCTATGGCTACACCTTC
d_call: .; clone_size: .; v_call: TRBV10-2; j_call: TRBJ1-1; cdr3_aa: CASSEVGAGGGTEAFF; cdr3_nt: TGCGCCAGCAGTGAAGTTGGGGCCGGTGGGGGGACTGAAGCTTTCTTT
d_call: .; clone_size: .; v_call: TRBV29-1; j_call: TRBJ2-7; cdr3_aa: CSVRGDPTREQYF; cdr3_nt: TGCAGCGTTCGAGGCGACCCTACGAGAGAGCAGTACTTC
d_call: TRBD1; clone_size: .; v_call: TRBV18; j_call: TRBJ1-4; cdr3_aa: CASSQTTGRGIEKLFF; cdr3_nt: TGTGCCAGCTCACAAACGACAGGGAGAGGCATTGAAAAACTGTTTTTT
d_call: .; clone_size: .; v_call: TRBV10-1; j_call: TRBJ2-5; cdr3_aa: CASSEQGRETQYF; cdr3_nt: TGCGCCAGCAGTGAACAGGGTCGGGAGACCCAGTACTTC
d_call: .; clone_size: .; v_call: TRBV2; j_call: TRBJ2-5; cdr3_aa: CASRLRTGQETQYF; cdr3_nt: TGTGCCAGCAGACTAAGAACAGGGCAGGAGACCCAGTACTTC